The clone carrying this T cell receptor beta chain counts as medium-sized. Antigen specificity is unknown. This record comes from a study of liver allograft versus peripheral blood T cells. Study summary: In transplanted livers, T cell receptor repertoires were compared with those found in the recipients' peripheral blood.

TCRdb re-derived calls from the reads in MiXCR, one entry per CDR3 protein. The table includes 2,000 or so distinct CDR3 sequences, 15% detected once. Study-level results: There were reportedly differences between T cell receptor repertoires inside liver allografts and those in peripheral blood.

V was clipped by 0 bases and J by 0 bases, with 11 bases between them. This CDR3 region has 16 residues. Germline CDR1 is DFQATT and CDR2 is SNEGSKA (reference sequence). The V and J genes are TRBV20-1 and TRBJ1-4; a possible D gene is TRBD1 (6 bases). The receptor was isolated from a human patient who had a liver transplant. The T cells may come from the graft donor. Here the CDR3 reads CSARDPRTATNEKLFF. The CDR3 nucleotides read TGCAGTGCTAGAGACCCCCGGACAGCAACTAATGAAAAACTGTTTTTT.